The present T cell receptor beta chain was sequenced within a study of T cell repertoires in cytomegalovirus infection (dated by TCRdb to about 2019). Broadly, across the study: Donor HLA type was relevant to the analysis, as public TCR beta signatures indicated carriage of CMV infection together with the matching HLA type. The investigation overall reported the following: The ex vivo response was dominated by HLA-C-restricted CMV-specific TCR beta clonotypes, which also provided the single most frequent clonotype in two of eight donors. Carriers of CMV infection plus the relevant HLA type were discriminated by the cumulative frequency of public TCR beta family members in the study cohort and in an independent approximately 360-donor cohort.

The instrument was an Illumina HiSeq 1500. In-frame beta chains were kept once TCRdb had trimmed the public reads at Q25 with fastp and called clones with MiXCR. Each record represents a unique CDR3 protein, reported with the most common genes and DNA among its rows. This sample is represented by approximately 71,000 distinct CDR3 sequences; around 3.8% of them were singletons. The ten most abundant clones make up about 20% of the sample. This clonotype was seen repeatedly, ten times or more. Its recognized antigen is unknown. Base qualities are missing; no much larger clone stands one base away. CDR1 and CDR2 (SGHTA, FQGNSA) derive from the germline V gene. The CDR3 has 15 amino acids, counting the end cysteine and phenylalanine. The sequence is cut down to CDR3 DNA, 45 bases in frame from base 1. The trim is 4 bases for V and 0 bases for J, with a gap of 9 bases between the germline ends.

The rearranged chain carries TRBV7-2 and TRBJ1-4, with a weak D call of TRBD1 (6 bases match). Material for sequencing was PBMCs. The clonotype comes from a human donor in good health (CMV status not recorded). Some clones in this sample may be carry-over from other donors' samples. The nucleotides read TGTGCCAGCAGCTGGGGGCCCGCAACTAATGAAAAACTGTTTTTT. This yields the protein CASSWGPATNEKLFF. Where the CDR3 stops, the reference TRBV7-2 and TRBJ1-4 genes take over; the full variable domain is GAGVSQSPSNKVTEKGKDVELRCDPISGHTALYWYRQSLGQGLEFLIYFQGNSAPDKSGLPSDRFSAERTGGSVSTLTIQRTQQEDSAVYLCASSWGPATNEKLFFGSGTQLSVL.